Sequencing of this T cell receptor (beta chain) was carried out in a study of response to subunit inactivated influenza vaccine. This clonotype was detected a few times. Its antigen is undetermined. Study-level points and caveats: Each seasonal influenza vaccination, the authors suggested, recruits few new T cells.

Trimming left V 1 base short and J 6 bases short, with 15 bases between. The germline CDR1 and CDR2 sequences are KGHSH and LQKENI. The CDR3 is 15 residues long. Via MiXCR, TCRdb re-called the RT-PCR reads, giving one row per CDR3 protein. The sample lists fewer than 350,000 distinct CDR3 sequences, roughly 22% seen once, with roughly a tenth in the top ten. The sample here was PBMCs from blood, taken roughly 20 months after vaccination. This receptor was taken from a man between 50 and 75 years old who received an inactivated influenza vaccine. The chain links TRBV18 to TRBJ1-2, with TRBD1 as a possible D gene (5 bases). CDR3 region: CASSPQFGRENGYTF. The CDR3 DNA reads TGTGCCAGCTCACCACAATTTGGCAGGGAGAATGGCTACACCTTC.